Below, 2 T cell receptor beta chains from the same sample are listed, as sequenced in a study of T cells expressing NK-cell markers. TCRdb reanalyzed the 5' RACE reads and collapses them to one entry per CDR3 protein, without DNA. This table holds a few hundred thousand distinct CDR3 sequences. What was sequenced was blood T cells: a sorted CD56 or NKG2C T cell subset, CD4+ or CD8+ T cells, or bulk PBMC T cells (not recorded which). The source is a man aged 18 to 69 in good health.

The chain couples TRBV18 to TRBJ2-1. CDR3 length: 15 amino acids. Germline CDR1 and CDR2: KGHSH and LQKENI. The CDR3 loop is CASSPFSANYNEQFF.

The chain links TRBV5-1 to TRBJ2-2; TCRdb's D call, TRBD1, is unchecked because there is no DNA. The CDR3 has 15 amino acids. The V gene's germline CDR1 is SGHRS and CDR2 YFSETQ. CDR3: CASSLDTGVNGELFF.